This T cell receptor (beta chain) was identified in a study of T cell repertoires in cytomegalovirus infection. Study information: CMV infection together with matching HLA type was indicated by public TCR beta signatures.

In TCRdb, the reads were re-called with MiXCR into one record per CDR3 protein. The table records 55,000 to 70,000 distinct CDR3 sequences, under 25% of them present only once. Study-wide results and caveats: Carriers of CMV and the relevant HLA type were discriminated by public TCR beta frequency. The ex vivo response showed dominance by HLA-C-restricted CMV-specific TCR beta clonotypes.

On this clonotype: The antigen remains unidentified.

The CDR3 extends over 14 amino acids. After removal of 5 bases from V and 2 bases from J, the junction contained 5 bases not matched to a gene. CDR1 is SGHTA and CDR2 is FQGNSA in the germline V gene. The chain is built from TRBV7-2 and TRBJ2-5; 7 positions agree with TRBD1. Sequencing used PBMCs, sequenced either directly or after in vitro stimulation (not recorded which). This receptor was identified in a human donor in good health (CMV status not recorded). Some clones in this sample may be carry-over from other donors' samples. The CDR3 DNA reads as TGTGCCAGCAGCGCCCCGACAGGGCAAGAGACCCAGTACTTC. The encoded protein is CASSAPTGQETQYF. Full variable domain (outside the CDR3, taken from reference TRBV7-2 and TRBJ2-5): GAGVSQSPSNKVTEKGKDVELRCDPISGHTALYWYRQSLGQGLEFLIYFQGNSAPDKSGLPSDRFSAERTGGSVSTLTIQRTQQEDSAVYLCASSAPTGQETQYFGPGTRLLVL.